What follows are 21 T cell receptor beta chains derived from one specimen sequenced in a study of T-cell reconstitution after alpha-beta-depleted transplantation in children. Unique molecular identifiers were built into the TCRbeta library. TCRdb itself ran the PCR reads through MiXCR, one entry per CDR3 protein. The repertoire holds a few hundred thousand distinct CDR3 sequences, with roughly 17% as singletons. The specimen comprised PBMCs, mostly from graft donor cells, sampled 360 days after TCRalphabeta/CD19-depleted stem cell transplant. These TCRs come from a boy younger than two who had a stem cell transplant for Wiskott-Aldrich syndrome, so the T cells may come from the graft donor.

The rearrangement joins TRBV12-3 or TRBV12-4 to TRBJ1-4, with a possible D match to TRBD1 (5 bases). Trimming took 4 bases from V and 11 from J, leaving 20 bases between them. The CDR3 is 15 residues long. Here the CDR3 DNA reads TGTGCCAGCAGTTCGCCGGGACGGGGAGGTCGGAAACTGTTTTTT. Translating gives CASSSPGRGGRKLFF.

The J gene is TRBJ2-7, the V gene TRBV19; D unclear. The germline V and J ends were trimmed by 5 bases and 3 bases, with 17 bases remaining between them. Germline-derived CDR1 and CDR2 are LNHDA and SQIVND (reference sequence). This CDR3 spans 15 amino acids. The DNA of the CDR3 is TGTGCCAGTAGTCTTTCCCGCGATGGGGACTACGAGCAGTACTTC. This sequence encodes CASSLSRDGDYEQYF.

This clonotype was seen a few times. The rearrangement uses TRBV3-1 and TRBJ2-1; TRBD1 might be the D (6 bases). There are 13 residues in the CDR3. Per the germline V gene, CDR1 is LGHDT and CDR2 is YNNKEL (reference sequence). V was clipped by 1 base and J by 6 bases, with 7 bases between them. CDR3 bases: TGTGCCAGCAGCCAAGGCAGGGGCAATGAGCAGTTCTTC. This sequence encodes CASSQGRGNEQFF.

V usage is TRBV4-2 and J usage is TRBJ1-6, with D unclear. Trimming shortened V by 4 bases and J by 7 bases, and 11 bases separated the two germline ends. The germline V gene encodes CDR1 LGHNA and CDR2 YNFKEQ. The CDR3 is made up of 14 amino acids. The CDR3 nucleotides read TGTGCCAGCAGCCCGGACGGCCTAAATTCACCCCTCCACTTT. This translates into CASSPDGLNSPLHF.

This clonotype was counted a few times. This chain uses TRBV29-1 with TRBJ1-1, with D unclear. Germline CDR1 reads SQVTM; CDR2 reads ANQGSEA. V was clipped by 4 bases and J by 11 bases, with 5 bases between them. The CDR3 length is 8 residues. CDR3: CSVVGAFF. CDR3 bases: TGCAGCGTTGTGGGGGCTTTCTTT.

Here the CDR3 DNA reads TGTGCCAGCAGCTTGATGGGATGGGAGACCCAGTACTTC. It translates to CASSLMGWETQYF. The chain is built from TRBV5-4 and TRBJ2-5; D gene uncertain. The CDR3 contains 13 residues. Germline-derived CDR1 and CDR2 are SGHNT and YYREEE (reference sequence). The V and J ends lost 1 base and 5 bases respectively, with 9 bases between them.

CDR3 in amino acids: CSARVTSGDSYNEQFF. The CDR3 coding sequence is TGCAGTGCTAGAGTAACGAGCGGGGACTCCTACAATGAGCAGTTCTTC. J is TRBJ2-1 and V is TRBV20-1; TRBD2 matches 7 bases. The V gene end was trimmed by 1 base and the J gene end by 0 bases; junction bases not matched to a gene: 6. Germline V gene data show CDR1 as DFQATT and CDR2 as SNEGSKA (reference sequence). This CDR3 contains 16 residues.

A few counts support this clonotype. The J gene is TRBJ2-3, the V gene TRBV7-9; 7 bases fit TRBD2. CDR1 and CDR2 (germline): SEHNR, FQNEAQ (reference sequence). V was pared by 3 bases and J by 6 bases, with 15 bases of the junction left unmatched. The CDR3 contains 17 residues. The CDR3 DNA is TGTGCCAGCAGCTTTCCTTTAGAGGGAGGGCCGAGTGATACGCAGTATTTT. It codes for CASSFPLEGGPSDTQYF.

Concerning this clonotype itself: A junction boundary mismatches the germline segment, possibly from a read error. The V call is TRBV11-2, the J call TRBJ2-5; no definite D call. The CDR3 is made up of 15 amino acids. Germline values: CDR1 SGHAT, CDR2 FQNNGV. The CDR3 protein is CASSELHRRQGTQYF. The CDR3, as DNA: TGTGCCAGCAGCGAATTACATAGAAGGCAAGGGACCCAGTACTTC.

This clonotype was detected a few times. The rearrangement links TRBV3-1 to TRBJ2-1; weak D call: TRBD2 (6 bases). This CDR3 region has 14 residues. Germline V lookup: CDR1 LGHDT, CDR2 YNNKEL (reference sequence). V lost 0 bases, J lost 3 bases, and 6 bases lay in between. The CDR3 spells CASSQEDYYNEQFF. In nucleotides, the CDR3 is TGTGCCAGCAGCCAAGAGGACTACTACAATGAGCAGTTCTTC.

CDR3 DNA: TGTGCCAGCAGCTTACAAACTAGCGGGGATACCGGGGAGCTGTTTTTT. The encoded protein is CASSLQTSGDTGELFF. V is TRBV7-9 and J is TRBJ2-2; 10 bases align to TRBD2. Trimming cost V 2 bases and J 5 bases; bases outside gene matches: 5. This CDR3 has 16 residues. Per germline, CDR1 SEHNR and CDR2 FQNEAQ (reference sequence).

This clonotype was seen more than once but under ten times. One end of the junction varies from germline; a read error may be responsible. The J gene is TRBJ1-1, the V gene TRBV27; D not resolved. CDR1 and CDR2 (germline): MNHEY, SMNVEV (reference sequence). This CDR3 is 13 amino acids long. CDR3 bases: TGTGCCAGCGGTTTATCGTACAACACTGAAGCTTTCTTT. Translation: CASGLSYNTEAFF.

The V call is TRBV5-1, the J call TRBJ2-2; tentatively, D is TRBD1 or TRBD2 (5 bases each). V was shortened by 4 bases and J by 0 bases, with 13 bases between the two germline ends. In germline, CDR1 is SGHRS, CDR2 YFSETQ. CDR3 length equals 16 residues. The CDR3 here is CASSGGGIANTGELFF. CDR3 DNA sequence: TGCGCCAGCAGCGGTGGGGGTATCGCGAACACCGGGGAGCTGTTTTTT. Using reference TRBV5-1 and TRBJ2-2 for the parts outside the CDR3, the full variable domain is KAGVTQTPRYLIKTRGQQVTLSCSPISGHRSVSWYQQTPGQGLQFLFEYFSETQRNKGNFPGRFSGRQFSNSRSEMNVSTLELGDSALYLCASSGGGIANTGELFFGEGSRLTVL.

This clonotype has only a few counts. This chain connects TRBV5-1 to TRBJ1-6, with a tentative D call TRBD1 (6 bases). V lost 5 bases and J 6 bases, leaving 9 bases between the germline ends. The germline CDR1 and CDR2 sequences are SGHRS and YFSETQ. This CDR3 has 13 amino acids. The CDR3 here is CASRDSFNSPLHF. CDR3 in DNA: TGCGCCAGCAGGGACAGTTTTAATTCACCCCTCCACTTT.

This chain links TRBV12-3 or TRBV12-4 with TRBJ2-2; D tentatively reads TRBD1 or TRBD2 (6 bases each). Trimming cost V 3 bases and J 5 bases, with 13 bases left between them. This CDR3 has 15 residues. CDR3 DNA sequence: TGTGCCAGCAGTTTGGGGCAGGGGAGGACCGGGGAGCTGTTTTTT. Encoded protein: CASSLGQGRTGELFF.

Worth noting for this clonotype: A much more abundant neighbour one base away suggests this may be a read error. V and J are TRBV5-1 and TRBJ2-1; 10 positions match TRBD2. The CDR3 runs 15 residues. Unmatched junction bases numbered 9, after V lost 2 bases and J lost 10 bases. Germline CDR1 reads SGHRS; CDR2 reads YFSETQ. CDR3 in amino acids: CASSFGTSVRGEQFF. Written as DNA, the CDR3 is TGCGCCAGCAGCTTCGGGACTAGCGTGAGGGGAGAGCAGTTCTTC.

The J gene is TRBJ2-3, the V gene TRBV19, with 7 bases fitting TRBD1. The CDR3 runs 19 residues. V lost 1 base, J lost 8 bases, and 21 bases stayed unmatched. Germline CDR1 LNHDA, CDR2 SQIVND (reference sequence). This chain's CDR3 is CASSIGWMRDREVKTTQYF. CDR3 bases: TGTGCCAGTAGTATAGGATGGATGAGGGACAGAGAAGTTAAGACTACGCAGTATTTT.

The table lists this clonotype with a few counts. This chain links TRBV6-2 or TRBV6-3 with TRBJ2-1; 13 positions agree with TRBD2. V shed 5 bases and J 2 bases; nucleotides not matched to a gene: 6. Germline V CDR1 and CDR2: MNHEY, SVGEGT. This CDR3 has 17 residues. CDR3 sequence (DNA): TGTGCCAGCAGTCGACTAGCGGGAGGTCCAGCCTACAATGAGCAGTTCTTC. This codes for CASSRLAGGPAYNEQFF.

V and J are TRBV20-1 and TRBJ2-2, with 14 bases fitting TRBD2. V shed 6 bases and J 7 bases; nucleotides not matched to a gene: 7. The CDR3 runs 15 residues. Per germline, CDR1 DFQATT and CDR2 SNEGSKA (reference sequence). The CDR3 DNA reads as TGCAGTGCCAGGGGACTAGCGGGAGAGGACGGGGAGCTGTTTTTT. This gives the protein CSARGLAGEDGELFF.

This clonotype occurred a few times. The chain uses TRBV7-6 and TRBJ2-1; D remains unclear. Germline V gives CDR1 SGHVS, CDR2 FNYEAQ. V was cut by 0 bases and J by 9 bases, with 15 bases left in between. The CDR3 has 15 residues. The CDR3 DNA is TGTGCCAGCAGCTTAGCGCGCGGCATAATAGGTGAGCAGTTCTTC. Protein sequence: CASSLARGIIGEQFF. Looking up the rest from reference TRBV7-6 and TRBJ2-1 gives the full variable domain: GAGVSQSPRYKVTKRGQDVALRCDPISGHVSLYWYRQALGQGPEFLTYFNYEAQQDKSGLPNDRFSAERPEGSISTLTIQRTEQRDSAMYRCASSLARGIIGEQFFGPGTRLTVL.

The chain uses TRBV6-6 and TRBJ2-7, with D possibly TRBD1 on 6 matching bases. V dropped 7 bases and J dropped 6 bases, with 16 bases sitting between them. From germline, CDR1 is MNHNY and CDR2 SVGAGI (reference sequence). The CDR3 length is 13 residues. DNA of the CDR3: TGTGCCAGCACCCCATCCGGACAGAGCGAGCAGTACTTC. Protein product: CASTPSGQSEQYF.